This T cell receptor (beta chain) derives from a study of T cell clonality in common variable immunodeficiency. This table comes from immunoSEQ multiplex PCR, and its TCRdb copy is limited to in-frame clones, with some not included. This sample comprises 30,000 to 40,000 clones, none seen once only. Whole-study results and caveats: Patient heterogeneity in the CVID cohort limited correlations between repertoire features and clinical complications. CVID subjects had higher TCRbeta clonality than healthy controls, most marked in about a third.

The V gene lost 3 bases and the J gene lost 1 base, with 13 bases spanning the gap. The CDR3 has 16 amino acids. Looked up from germline, CDR1 is SQVTM and CDR2 is ANQGSEA. Blood samples were heparinized, roughly 5 to 9 ml per donor. This clone was detected many times. The antigen remains unidentified. The read gets to within 3 residues of the CDR3 end, and the germline J gene fills in the rest. This clonotype was sampled from a person aged 18 to 69 in good health. Sequenced: peripheral blood mononuclear cells. The rearrangement links TRBV29-1 to TRBJ2-6; D remains unclear. CDR3 bases read: TGCAGCGTTGACCTGTCAGGCTCTTCTGGGGCCAACGTC. Translated, it gives CSVDLSGSSGANV. The entire CDR3 protein is CSVDLSGSSGANVLTF.